The rows below give T cell receptor beta chains drawn from one sample of a study of blood T cell repertoires in COVID-19. Assay: immunoSEQ multiplex PCR; the TCRdb copy retains only in-frame clones and omits some. The sample lists about 380,000 clones; 75% to 90% were seen once. Source material: peripheral blood. The receptors come from a woman aged 18-29 years with acute or convalescent COVID-19. Both conserved end residues are part of each CDR3. Fields, in order: CDR3 protein, CDR3 DNA, clone size, J gene, V gene, D gene. The D gene is left open where the match is weak. Expanded clones are given a class, and other clones once, few, many or no size at all.

CDR3 protein: CASSSTSGVGTQYF; CDR3 DNA: TGCGCCAGCAGCTCAACTAGCGGGGTAGGGACCCAGTACTTC; clone size: .; J gene: TRBJ2-5; V gene: TRBV5-1; D gene: TRBD2
CDR3 protein: CASSTPGDTDTQYF; CDR3 DNA: TGTGCCAGTAGTACGCCAGGGGATACCGATACGCAGTATTTT; clone size: .; J gene: TRBJ2-3; V gene: TRBV19; D gene: .
CDR3 protein: CASSLASGGIGNTIYF; CDR3 DNA: TGTGCCAGCAGTTTGGCTTCGGGAGGAATAGGAAACACCATATATTTT; clone size: .; J gene: TRBJ1-3; V gene: TRBV28; D gene: .
CDR3 protein: CASSDDRGLEYNEQFF; CDR3 DNA: TGCGCCAGCAGCGATGACCGCGGACTAGAGTACAATGAGCAGTTCTTC; clone size: .; J gene: TRBJ2-1; V gene: TRBV5-1; D gene: TRBD2
CDR3 protein: CASSADSSPRTGELFF; CDR3 DNA: TGTGCCAGCAGCGCCGACTCTTCACCTCGCACCGGGGAGCTGTTTTTT; clone size: .; J gene: TRBJ2-2; V gene: TRBV9; D gene: .
CDR3 protein: CASSDVQGTEAFF; CDR3 DNA: TGTGCCAGCAGTGACGTACAGGGGACTGAAGCTTTCTTT; clone size: .; J gene: TRBJ1-1; V gene: TRBV25-1; D gene: TRBD1
CDR3 protein: CASSQRSQRGTEAFF; CDR3 DNA: TGTGCCAGCAGCCAACGGTCACAAAGGGGGACTGAAGCTTTCTTT; clone size: few; J gene: TRBJ1-1; V gene: TRBV3-1/TRBV3-2; D gene: .
CDR3 protein: CASSYRRELADTQYF; CDR3 DNA: TGTGCCAGCAGTTACCGGCGGGAGCTGGCAGATACGCAGTATTTT; clone size: .; J gene: TRBJ2-3; V gene: TRBV6-2/TRBV6-3; D gene: TRBD2
CDR3 protein: CSVEAGGVTDTQYF; CDR3 DNA: TGCAGCGTTGAGGCGGGGGGTGTCACAGATACGCAGTATTTT; clone size: .; J gene: TRBJ2-3; V gene: TRBV29-1; D gene: TRBD2
CDR3 protein: CAWSVQLTQGAFF; CDR3 DNA: TGTGCCTGGAGTGTACAGTTGACCCAGGGAGCTTTCTTT; clone size: .; J gene: TRBJ1-1; V gene: TRBV30; D gene: .